The T cell receptor (beta chain) described here comes from a study of shared clonotypes between healthy human individuals. The naive CD8 subset, CD45RO-negative cells positively selected for CCR7, excluded terminally differentiated effector memory CD45RA+ cells. As concerns this clone: Its matching antigen is unknown.

Findings of the study overall: In the sorted subsets, rarefaction showed sequencing was incomplete despite large depth. The generation probabilities recorded for non-shared clonotypes fell below those of clonotypes shared by all four donors.

Profiling relied on immunoSEQ multiplex PCR, and the TCRdb table lists in-frame clones only, not all of them. Here the sample spans about 680,000 clones, around 92% being singletons. V was shortened by 8 bases and J by 2 bases, with 18 bases between the two germline ends. This CDR3 has 15 residues. The germline gives CDR1 SGHNT, CDR2 YENEEA. Sequenced material: naive CD8+ T cells sorted from blood. The V gene is TRBV11-3, the J gene TRBJ2-5; perhaps D is TRBD1 or TRBD2 (7 bases each). This receptor was obtained from a man in his thirties or forties in good health. The CDR3 coding sequence is TGTGCCAGCGGGACTCGACAGGGAGGGCAAGAGACCCAGTACTTC. Its protein product is CASGTRQGGQETQYF.